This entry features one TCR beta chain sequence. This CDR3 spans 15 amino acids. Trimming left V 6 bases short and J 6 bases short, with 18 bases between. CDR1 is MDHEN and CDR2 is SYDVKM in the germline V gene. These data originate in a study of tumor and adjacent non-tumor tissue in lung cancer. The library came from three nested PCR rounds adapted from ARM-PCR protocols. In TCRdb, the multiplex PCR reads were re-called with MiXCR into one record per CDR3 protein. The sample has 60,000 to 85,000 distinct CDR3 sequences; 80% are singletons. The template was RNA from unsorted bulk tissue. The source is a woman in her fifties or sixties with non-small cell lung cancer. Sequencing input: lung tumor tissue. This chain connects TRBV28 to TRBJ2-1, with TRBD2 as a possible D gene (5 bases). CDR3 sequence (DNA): TGTGCCAGCAGCGGGAATAGTGGGAGCACCAATGAGCAGTTCTTC. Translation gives CASSGNSGSTNEQFF. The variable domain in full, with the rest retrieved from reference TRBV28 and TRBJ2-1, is DVKVTQSSRYLVKRTGEKVFLECVQDMDHENMFWYRQDPGLGLRLIYFSYDVKMKEKGDIPEGYSVSREKKERFSLILESASTNQTSMYLCASSGNSGSTNEQFFGPGTRLTVL.